Reported below is one T cell receptor beta chain. Its specificity is unknown. TCRdb keeps only in-frame clones here, not all; method: immunoSEQ multiplex PCR. This table holds about 2 million clones, about 95% found once. The sample is drawn from a study of shared clonotypes between healthy human individuals. V dropped 2 bases and J dropped 7; count of bases not matched to a gene: 6. Germline values: CDR1 MNHEY, CDR2 SMNVEV (reference sequence). This CDR3 has 14 residues. Study results and caveats: Against clonotypes common to all four donors, non-shared ones had lower generation probabilities. An anticipated effect of sequencing depth on clonotype sharing among donors was recognized. Rarefaction gave evidence that sorted-subset sequencing remained incomplete despite large depth.

The naive CD8 subset, CD45RO-negative cells positively selected for CCR7, excluded terminally differentiated effector memory CD45RA+ cells. The study drew its donors from healthy HIV-negative adults without recent acute infections or vaccinations. The chain recombines TRBV27 with TRBJ2-7, with 9 bases matching TRBD2. The sequencing input was naive CD8+ T cells sorted from blood. The clonotype comes from a man between 18 and 35 years old in good health. The DNA of the CDR3 is TGTGCCAGCAGTTTAGGCGGGGGGGCTTGGGAGCAGTACTTC. Its protein is CASSLGGGAWEQYF.